This paragraph reports one T cell receptor (beta chain). This clone was recorded a few times. What this receptor recognizes is not known. No much larger clone is present one base from it, and per-base qualities are unavailable. Participants in the prospective study were aged roughly 18 to 100 years, lived in approximately 26 United States geographic areas, and enrolled through a virtual design. In the prospective study, participants were assigned to cohorts based on the clinical history participants reported in a screening survey and a study questionnaire. ImmuneRACE Cohort 3 recovered participants were defined by two consecutive negative NP/OP PCR tests, healthcare professional clearance, or symptom resolution. In the prospective study, mobile phlebotomists collected whole blood, serum and a nasopharyngeal or oropharyngeal swab from each participant. Over a roughly 2-month period, participants in the prospective study had the option of providing additional blood draws and questionnaires. Prospective study blood samples were shipped either frozen or at room temperature before DNA extraction.

This sample was taken from a study of blood T cell repertoires in COVID-19 (dated by TCRdb to the early 2020s). At the level of the whole study: Samples from collaborators originated in the United States, Italy and Spain and spanned both the acute and convalescent phases of COVID-19. The samples were drawn from the first 160 participants of the ongoing ImmuneRACE study and from 1,200 or so subjects provided by 6 global collaborators. HLA class I and class II types, where available, came from metadata supplied by the sample provider rather than from assay-based typing. The sample metadata nearly always contained a de-identified subject ID, COVID-19 status, age in years and sex. Subjects who had been exposed to COVID-19, were actively infected with it, or had recovered from it provided the deeply sampled blood TCRbeta repertoires that made up the dataset. The material from the prospective study consisted of cDNA or gDNA derived from T cells, B-cell-depleted T cells, or PBMCs. A freely available public database, intended as a resource for researchers studying the immune response to SARS-CoV-2, is where the repertoires were released. The research as a whole found: The quantity of clinical and demographic metadata differed by source and by participant and was supplied without curation.

The immunoSEQ Assay, a bias-controlled multiplex PCR, was used to amplify TCRbeta CDR3 regions from genomic DNA. The authors processed their data as follows. The number of nucleated cells in each sample was estimated from the amplification of reference gene primers within the assay. Sequence reads were collapsed and filtered to measure the absolute abundance of every unique TCRbeta CDR3 rearrangement. For each sample, productive Simpson clonality was calculated as the square root of Simpson's diversity index across productive rearrangements. The source is immuneACCESS, and TCRdb retained only in-frame sequences with V and J called. Part of the clones is not carried over; for the studies checked, unresolved V genes explain less than half of this, and the remainder is unexplained. The V and J calls and the clone size are those of that table, but D and trimming were determined from the DNA. This sample is represented by some 320,000 clones; about 92% of them were singletons. The ten most abundant clones make up 2% to 3% of the sample.

The sample taken for sequencing was PBMCs or T cells enriched from blood (not recorded which). The sequence derives from a man in his sixties who had recovered from COVID-19.

The CDR3 in this case is CASSFNPGLNTGELFF. The base sequence is TGTGCCAGTAGCTTCAACCCGGGACTTAACACCGGGGAGCTGTTTTTT. Here the chain combines TRBV19 and TRBJ2-2; TRBD2 might be the D gene, on 6 matching bases. The V end loses 6 bases and the J end loses 2 bases, and a stretch of 16 bases separates them. Inclusive of the bounding cysteine and phenylalanine, the CDR3 is 16 residues long. Only the CDR3 region is kept as DNA, spanning 48 bases read in frame from base 1. CDR1 and CDR2 are drawn from the germline V gene (reference sequence): LNHDA, SQIVND.